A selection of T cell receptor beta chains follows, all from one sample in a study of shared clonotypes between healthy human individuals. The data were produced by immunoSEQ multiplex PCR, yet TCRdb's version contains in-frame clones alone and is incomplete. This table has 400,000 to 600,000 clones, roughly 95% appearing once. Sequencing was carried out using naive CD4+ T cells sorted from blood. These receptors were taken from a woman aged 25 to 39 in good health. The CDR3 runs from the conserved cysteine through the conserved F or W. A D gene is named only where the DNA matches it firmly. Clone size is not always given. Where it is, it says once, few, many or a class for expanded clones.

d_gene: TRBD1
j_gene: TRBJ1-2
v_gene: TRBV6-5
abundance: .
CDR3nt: TGTGCCAGCACCCAGGACAGGGTCTATGGCTACACCTTC
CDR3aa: CASTQDRVYGYTF

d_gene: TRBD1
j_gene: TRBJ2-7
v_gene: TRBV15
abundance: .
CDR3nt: TGTGCCACCAGCAGAGGACAGGGGAGGTACGAGCAGTACTTC
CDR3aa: CATSRGQGRYEQYF

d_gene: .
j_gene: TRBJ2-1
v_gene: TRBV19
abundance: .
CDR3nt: TGTGCCACCCCGGGACAAACACACAATGAGCAGTTCTTC
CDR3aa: CATPGQTHNEQFF

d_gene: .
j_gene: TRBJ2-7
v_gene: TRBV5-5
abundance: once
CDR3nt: TGTGCCAGCAGCTTGGCCGGGCTGGCGTCGGGCGAGCAGTACTTC
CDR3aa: CASSLAGLASGEQYF

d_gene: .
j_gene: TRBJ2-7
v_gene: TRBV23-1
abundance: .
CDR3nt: TGCGCCAGCAGGATAAATGGGCATACTACCTCCTACGAGCAGTACTTC
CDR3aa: CASRINGHTTSYEQYF

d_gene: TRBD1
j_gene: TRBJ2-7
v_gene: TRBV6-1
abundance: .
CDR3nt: TGTGCCAGCAGTTGGACAGGGGGATGGTACGAGCAGTACTTC
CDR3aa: CASSWTGGWYEQYF

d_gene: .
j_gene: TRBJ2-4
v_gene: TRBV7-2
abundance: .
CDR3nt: TGTGCCAGCAGCTTAGAAGCGGGCAGGGGAAACATTCAGTACTTC
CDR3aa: CASSLEAGRGNIQYF

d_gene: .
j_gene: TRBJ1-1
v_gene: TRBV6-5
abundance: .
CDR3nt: TGTGCCAGCAGTTACCTCTATCACGATGGCCTCACTGAAGCTTTCTTT
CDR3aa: CASSYLYHDGLTEAFF

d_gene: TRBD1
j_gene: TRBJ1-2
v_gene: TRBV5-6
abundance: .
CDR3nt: TGTGCCAGCGGGCCCGGGACAGGGGGCCGGAACTATGGCTACACCTTC
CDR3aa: CASGPGTGGRNYGYTF

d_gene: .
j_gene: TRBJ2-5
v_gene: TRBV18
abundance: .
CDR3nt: TGTGCCAGCTCACTAAAGACGGATACCGGGGAGACCCAGTACTTC
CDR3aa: CASSLKTDTGETQYF

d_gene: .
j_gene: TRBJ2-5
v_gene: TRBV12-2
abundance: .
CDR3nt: TGTGCAAGTCGCTTTGTTGGGGAATGGGAAGAGACCCAGTACTTC
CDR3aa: CASRFVGEWEETQYF

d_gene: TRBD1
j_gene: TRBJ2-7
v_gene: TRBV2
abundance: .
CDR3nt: TGTGCCAGCAGGCCGACAGGGACATCCTACGAGCAGTACTTC
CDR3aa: CASRPTGTSYEQYF

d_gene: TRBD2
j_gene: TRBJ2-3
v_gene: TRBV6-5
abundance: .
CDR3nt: TGTGCCAGCAGCCGGACTAGCGGCCGCACAGATACGCAGTATTTT
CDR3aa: CASSRTSGRTDTQYF

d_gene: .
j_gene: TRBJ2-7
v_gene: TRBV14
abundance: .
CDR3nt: TGTGCCAGCAGCCAAATGCTAGCCGGGCTCTACGAGCAGTACTTC
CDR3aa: CASSQMLAGLYEQYF

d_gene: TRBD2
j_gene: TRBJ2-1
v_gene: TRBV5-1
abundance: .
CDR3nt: TGCGCCAGCAGAGTAGCGGGAGTGAGTTACAATGAGCAGTTCTTC
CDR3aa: CASRVAGVSYNEQFF

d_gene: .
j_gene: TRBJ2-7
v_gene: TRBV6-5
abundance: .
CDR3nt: TGTGCCAGCAAGGGGGGCGGTACCTACGAGCAGTACTTC
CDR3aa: CASKGGGTYEQYF

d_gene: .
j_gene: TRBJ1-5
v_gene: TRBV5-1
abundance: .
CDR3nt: TGCGCCAGCAGCTTGGACGGGGATAGCAATCAGCCCCAGCATTTT
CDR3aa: CASSLDGDSNQPQHF

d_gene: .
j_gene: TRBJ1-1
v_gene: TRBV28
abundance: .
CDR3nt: TGTGCCAGCAGTTTTTTGGACAAGAGGTTTACTGAAGCTTTCTTT
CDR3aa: CASSFLDKRFTEAFF

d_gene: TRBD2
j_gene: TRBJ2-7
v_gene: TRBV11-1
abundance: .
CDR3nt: TGTGCCAGCAGCGCTTTTGAGCGGGACTACGAGCAGTACTTC
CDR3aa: CASSAFERDYEQYF

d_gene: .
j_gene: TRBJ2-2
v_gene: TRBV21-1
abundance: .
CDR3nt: TGTGCCAGCACCAACCGGGACAGGGCCTTCTCCGGGGAGCTGTTTTTT
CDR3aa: CASTNRDRAFSGELFF